The 13 T cell receptor beta chains in this list originate from one sample, sequenced in a study of cytomegalovirus exposure and HLA in healthy donors. 13 Jbeta primers and 60 Vbeta primers were used for the PCR. Profiled with immunoSEQ multiplex PCR; TCRdb holds only in-frame clones, not every one. The data contain 100,000 to 140,000 clones, 82% of them seen just once; the ten biggest clones take up 2% to 3%. The sample comprised PBMCs. These receptors all stem from a man aged 25 to 40 in good health and CMV-seropositive.

CDR3 loop: CASVRQGGTDTQYF. The CDR3 bases are TGCGCCAGCGTTAGACAGGGAGGTACAGATACGCAGTATTTT. This rearrangement joins TRBV10-2 to TRBJ2-3, with TRBD1 as a possible D gene (7 bases). CDR1 WSHSY and CDR2 SAAADI come from the germline V gene. Deletions cut 8 bases from V and 3 bases from J, with 15 bases between. The CDR3 is made up of 14 amino acids.

The chain employs TRBV6-4 and TRBJ2-2; no firm D call. Trimming took off 0 bases at V and 6 bases at J, with 5 bases between the two ends. Germline V CDR1 and CDR2: MRHNA, SNTAGT. CDR3 size: 13 residues. CDR3 loop: CASSDSRAGELFF. Written as DNA, the CDR3 is TGTGCCAGCAGTGACTCACGGGCCGGGGAGCTGTTTTTT.

The chain employs TRBV30 and TRBJ1-3, with D perhaps TRBD1 (6 bases). The V end lost 4 bases, the J end lost 0 bases, and 13 bases lay between the germline ends. The germline CDR1 and CDR2 sequences are GTSNPN and SVGIG (reference sequence). The CDR3 length is 15 residues. CDR3: CAWIEQDSSGNTIYF. CDR3 nucleotide sequence: TGTGCCTGGATAGAACAGGACAGCTCTGGAAACACCATATATTTT.

This chain uses TRBV11-3 with TRBJ2-3, with TRBD2 matching 7 bases. CDR1 and CDR2 from the germline V gene are SGHNT and YENEEA. The CDR3 length is 17 residues. V dropped 5 bases and J dropped 1; count of bases not matched to a gene: 12. The CDR3 sequence: CASSHPEWAGGTDTQYF. CDR3 coding DNA: TGTGCCAGCAGCCACCCAGAATGGGCGGGAGGCACAGATACGCAGTATTTT.

The chain joins TRBV7-3 to TRBJ2-3; tentative D call: TRBD2 (6 bases). V was trimmed by 3 bases and J by 2 bases, leaving 12 bases between them. The CDR3 length is 15 residues. Germline CDR1 is SGHTA and CDR2 is FQGTGA. The chain's CDR3 is CASSFVGGVTDTQYF. CDR3 DNA: TGTGCCAGCAGCTTCGTGGGGGGTGTCACAGATACGCAGTATTTT.

The chain joins TRBV29-1 to TRBJ2-1; D is unclear. This CDR3 has 12 residues. The germline CDR1 and CDR2 sequences are SQVTM and ANQGSEA. Trimming pared 4 bases from V and 4 bases from J, leaving 8 bases between. The CDR3 region is CSVGYSYNEQFF. CDR3 DNA sequence: TGCAGCGTTGGATACAGTTACAATGAGCAGTTCTTC.

This clone came up once. This sequence joins TRBV25-1 and TRBJ1-2, with TRBD1 identical over 7 bases. CDR3 size: 14 residues. The ends lost 4 bases at V and 7 bases at J; junction bases unmatched: 9. CDR1 and CDR2 (germline): MGHDK, SYGVNS. CDR3 protein: CASSGGKGAGGYTF. DNA for the CDR3: TGTGCCAGCAGTGGAGGAAAGGGGGCGGGTGGCTACACCTTC.

This chain uses TRBV5-1 with TRBJ2-5; D not certain. The ends were cut back, 6 bases at V and 0 bases at J, with 18 bases in the middle. CDR1 SGHRS and CDR2 YFSETQ come from the germline V gene. The length of the CDR3 is 16 residues. The DNA of the CDR3 is TGCGCCAGCAAAATGAGAGGTAGCCTAAACCAAGAGACCCAGTACTTC. Translating it yields CASKMRGSLNQETQYF.

V and J are TRBV6-5 and TRBJ1-2, with D tentatively TRBD1 (6 bases). Germline V gives CDR1 MNHEY, CDR2 SVGAGI. This CDR3 contains 14 residues. V was pared by 6 bases and J by 1 base, with 12 bases between. Here the CDR3 reads CASSSGQFNYGYTF. The CDR3 region has the DNA TGTGCCAGCAGCTCCGGACAGTTTAACTATGGCTACACCTTC.

This chain links TRBV7-2 with TRBJ1-2; no reliable D call. V was clipped by 2 bases and J by 1 base, with 5 bases between them. Germline CDR1 is SGHTA and CDR2 is FQGNSA. The CDR3 contains 13 residues. CDR3 protein: CASSLSRNYGYTF. CDR3 DNA: TGTGCCAGCAGCTTATCGCGTAACTATGGCTACACCTTC.

This chain uses TRBV9 with TRBJ2-1, with TRBD2 matching 10 bases. Per germline, CDR1 SGDLS and CDR2 YYNGEE. J was trimmed by 4 bases and V by 10 bases; bases with no gene match: 11. The CDR3 spans 15 residues. The DNA of the CDR3 is TGTGCCTCTCTAAGCGGGGGGGCCTTGTACAATGAGCAGTTCTTC. It codes for CASLSGGALYNEQFF.

The J gene is TRBJ1-5, the V gene TRBV30, with 9 bases aligning to TRBD1. The CDR3 sequence is 14 residues long. CDR1 and CDR2 (germline): GTSNPN, SVGIG (reference sequence). The V segment lost 3 bases and the J segment 6 bases; nucleotides outside the gene matches: 6. The CDR3 loop reads CAWSPGQGLQPQHF. In DNA, the CDR3 is TGTGCCTGGAGCCCGGGACAGGGCCTTCAGCCCCAGCATTTT.

V gene TRBV13 combines with J gene TRBJ2-1; 8 bases map to TRBD1. Trimming cost V 5 bases and J 4 bases; bases outside gene matches: 4. The CDR3 is 14 amino acids. Germline values: CDR1 PRHDT, CDR2 FYEKMQ (reference sequence). The CDR3 loop reads CASSLRQGYNEQFF. The CDR3, as DNA: TGTGCCAGCAGCCTTCGACAGGGGTACAATGAGCAGTTCTTC.